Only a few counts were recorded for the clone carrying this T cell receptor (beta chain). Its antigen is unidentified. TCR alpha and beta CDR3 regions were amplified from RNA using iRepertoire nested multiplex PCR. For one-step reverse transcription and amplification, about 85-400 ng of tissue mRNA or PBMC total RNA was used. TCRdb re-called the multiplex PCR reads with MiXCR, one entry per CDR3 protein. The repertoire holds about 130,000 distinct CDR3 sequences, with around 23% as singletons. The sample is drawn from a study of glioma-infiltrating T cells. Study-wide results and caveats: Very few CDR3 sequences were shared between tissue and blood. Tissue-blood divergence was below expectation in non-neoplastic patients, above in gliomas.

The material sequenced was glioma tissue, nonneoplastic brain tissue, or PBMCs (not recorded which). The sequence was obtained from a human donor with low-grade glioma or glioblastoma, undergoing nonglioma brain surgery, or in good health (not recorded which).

CDR3 in DNA: TGTGCCAGCAGTTTAGCGAGACGGGGCGAGCAGTACGTC. This encodes CASSLARRGEQYV. The chain joins TRBV27 to TRBJ2-7; tentative D call: TRBD2 (5 bases). Looked up from germline, CDR1 is MNHEY and CDR2 is SMNVEV (reference sequence). There are 13 residues in the CDR3. V was pared by 2 bases and J by 6 bases, with 11 bases between.